The rows below give T cell receptor beta chains drawn from one sample of a study of blood T cell repertoires in COVID-19. Produced via immunoSEQ multiplex PCR; TCRdb's table is partial and in-frame only. The table includes about 150,000 clones, approximately 80% detected once. Material: peripheral blood. The receptors were sampled from a woman in her 50s with acute or convalescent COVID-19. Both conserved end residues are part of each CDR3. Rows give clone size only sometimes, using once, few, many, or a class for an expanded clone.

CDR3: CASSPGTSGGAFEQFF; size: few; J: TRBJ2-1; V: TRBV3-1/TRBV3-2
CDR3: CASSPRPEAYEQYF; size: NA; J: TRBJ2-7; V: TRBV27
CDR3: CASSENRGLGNTIYF; size: NA; J: TRBJ1-3; V: TRBV2
CDR3: CASSINMGQTYEQYF; size: NA; J: TRBJ2-7; V: TRBV19
CDR3: CASSQTHDRGKGYTF; size: few; J: TRBJ1-2; V: TRBV4-3
CDR3: CAISLQGSGNTIYF; size: few; J: TRBJ1-3; V: TRBV10-3
CDR3: CASSELGSTSGRFMYEQYF; size: NA; J: TRBJ2-7; V: TRBV10-2
CDR3: CASSPTVYSNQPQHF; size: NA; J: TRBJ1-5; V: TRBV3-1/TRBV3-2
CDR3: CASSEGQGAFF; size: NA; J: TRBJ1-1; V: TRBV2
CDR3: CARVGAGGRDTQYF; size: NA; J: TRBJ2-3; V: TRBV6-4
CDR3: CASNSGVSDTQYF; size: NA; J: TRBJ2-3; V: TRBV9
CDR3: CASSLAAGQGSQPQHF; size: NA; J: TRBJ1-5; V: TRBV11-2
CDR3: CASSPRLAGGSYNEQFF; size: NA; J: TRBJ2-1; V: TRBV5-1
CDR3: CASSQDLGGGLKSEQYF; size: NA; J: TRBJ2-7; V: TRBV4-3
CDR3: CASSEEVTYNEQFF; size: once; J: TRBJ2-1; V: TRBV2
CDR3: CASSWTGDGYTF; size: NA; J: TRBJ1-2; V: TRBV3-1/TRBV3-2
CDR3: CAGGTAGYTF; size: NA; J: TRBJ1-2; V: TRBV30
CDR3: CASSPDSGTDTQYF; size: NA; J: TRBJ2-3; V: TRBV18
CDR3: CASSTRGSFDEKLFF; size: few; J: TRBJ1-4; V: TRBV19
CDR3: CASSVTGYTEAFF; size: once; J: TRBJ1-1; V: TRBV2